Below, 11 T cell receptor beta chains from the same sample are listed, as sequenced in a study of cytomegalovirus exposure and HLA in healthy donors. The PCR made use of 60 Vbeta and 13 Jbeta primers. Assay used: immunoSEQ multiplex PCR; TCRdb lists only in-frame clones, some missing. The table includes roughly 220,000 clones, around 83% detected once. Sequences were obtained from PBMCs. The receptors here all came from a woman between 35 and 50 years old in good health and CMV-seronegative.

The chain is built from TRBV6-5 and TRBJ2-1; 8 bases agree with TRBD2. V shed 7 bases and J 8 bases; nucleotides not matched to a gene: 13. The length of the CDR3 is 15 residues. CDR1 is MNHEY, CDR2 SVGAGI, per germline. CDR3 protein: CASTLAGLWGDEQFF. The CDR3 DNA is TGTGCCAGCACCCTAGCGGGCCTCTGGGGGGATGAGCAGTTCTTC.

The chain combines TRBV10-3 with TRBJ2-3; D possibly corresponds to TRBD1 (6 bases). CDR1 is ENHRY and CDR2 is SYGVKD in the germline V gene. The CDR3 length is 13 residues. Trimming stripped 5 bases from V and 6 bases from J, with 12 bases between. The CDR3 DNA follows: TGTGCCATCAGTCCAACAGGGCCGGATACGCAGTATTTT. Amino acids: CAISPTGPDTQYF.

The chain has TRBV2 and TRBJ2-7; TRBD1 might be the D (6 bases). Germline CDR1 and CDR2: SNHLY and FYNNEI. V was shortened by 6 bases and J by 2 bases, with 14 bases between the two germline ends. This CDR3 spans 14 amino acids. CDR3 in DNA: TGTGCCAGCAGCCTCAACAGGGTCACCTACGAGCAGTACTTC. This sequence encodes CASSLNRVTYEQYF.

The chain combines TRBV28 with TRBJ2-7; 10 bases fit TRBD1. Germline-derived CDR1 and CDR2 are MDHEN and SYDVKM. This CDR3 contains 13 residues. The V gene end was trimmed by 4 bases and the J gene end by 7 bases; junction bases not matched to a gene: 4. CDR3 region: CASSSGQGNEQYF. In DNA, the CDR3 is TGTGCCAGCAGTTCGGGACAGGGGAATGAGCAGTACTTC. The entire variable domain, with the rest obtained from reference TRBV28 and TRBJ2-7, is as follows: DVKVTQSSRYLVKRTGEKVFLECVQDMDHENMFWYRQDPGLGLRLIYFSYDVKMKEKGDIPEGYSVSREKKERFSLILESASTNQTSMYLCASSSGQGNEQYFGPGTRLTVT.

The chain has TRBV6-6 and TRBJ2-1; D gene ambiguous. This CDR3 spans 15 amino acids. From germline, CDR1 is MNHNY and CDR2 SVGAGI (reference sequence). Trimming stripped 1 base from V and 0 bases from J, with 7 bases between. CDR3 region: CASSYYGSSYNEQFF. The CDR3 bases are TGTGCCAGCAGTTACTACGGTAGCTCCTACAATGAGCAGTTCTTC.

The V call is TRBV12-5, the J call TRBJ2-3, with 7 positions matching TRBD2. This CDR3 spans 15 amino acids. V was pared by 5 bases and J by 0 bases, with 5 bases of the junction left unmatched. Germline CDR1 and CDR2: LGHNT and FRNRAP. CDR3 nucleotides: TGTGCTAGTGGTCGACTAGCAGAAAGCACAGATACGCAGTATTTT. Its protein is CASGRLAESTDTQYF.

The chain is built from TRBV7-9 and TRBJ1-1, with D tentatively TRBD1 (5 bases). CDR3 length: 11 residues. Trimming took 0 bases from V and 10 from J, leaving 6 bases between them. CDR1 is SEHNR, CDR2 FQNEAQ, per germline (reference sequence). The CDR3 sequence is CASSLAGGAFF. The CDR3 region has the DNA TGTGCCAGCAGCTTAGCGGGGGGAGCTTTCTTT.

The rearrangement joins TRBV5-6 to TRBJ2-4; maybe TRBD1 (6 bases). The CDR3 is 16 amino acids. The V end was cut by 4 bases, the J end by 0 bases, with 14 bases between. CDR1 and CDR2 (germline): SGHDT, YYEEEE. DNA of the CDR3: TGTGCCAGCAGCCCCCTCAGGGGCCTAGCCAAAAACATTCAGTACTTC. Its translation is CASSPLRGLAKNIQYF.

This chain's CDR3 is CASSIGGAAGNTIYF. The CDR3 DNA sequence: TGTGCCAGTAGTATTGGTGGGGCCGCCGGAAACACCATATATTTT. The chain recombines TRBV19 with TRBJ1-3, with D tentatively TRBD1 (5 bases). The CDR3 covers 15 residues. Germline V gene lookup returns CDR1 LNHDA and CDR2 SQIVND (reference sequence). V lost 3 bases to trimming and J lost 4 bases, with 13 bases between them.

The gene calls are TRBV2 and TRBJ2-7; 9 bases agree with TRBD1. CDR1 is SNHLY and CDR2 is FYNNEI in the germline V gene. CDR3 size: 16 residues. V gave up 5 bases and J gave up 2 bases; unmatched junction bases: 10. The CDR3 coding sequence is TGTGCCAGCAGTTCACATGGGACAGGGTCCGCCTACGAGCAGTACTTC. Residues: CASSSHGTGSAYEQYF.

The chain uses TRBV5-6 and TRBJ2-7; TRBD2 is a possible D gene (5 bases). V lost 4 bases, J lost 4 bases, and 21 bases lay in between. CDR3 length: 16 residues. The germline CDR1 and CDR2 sequences are SGHDT and YYEEEE. CDR3 nucleotide sequence: TGTGCCAGCAGCCATAGCCTTCGAGGGTACCCGTACGAGCAGTACTTC. It encodes CASSHSLRGYPYEQYF.